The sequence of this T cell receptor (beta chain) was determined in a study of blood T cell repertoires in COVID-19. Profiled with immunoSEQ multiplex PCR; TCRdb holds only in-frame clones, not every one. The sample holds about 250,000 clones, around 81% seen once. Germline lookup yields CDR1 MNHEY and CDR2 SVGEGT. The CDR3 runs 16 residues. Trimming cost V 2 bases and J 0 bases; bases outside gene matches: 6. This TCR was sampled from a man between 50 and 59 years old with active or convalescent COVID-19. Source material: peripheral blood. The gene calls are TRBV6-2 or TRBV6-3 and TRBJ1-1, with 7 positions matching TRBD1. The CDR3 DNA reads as TGTGCCAGCAGTTACGGGACAGACGACATGAACACTGAAGCTTTCTTT. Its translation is CASSYGTDDMNTEAFF.